The 3 T cell receptor beta chains reported below all come from one sample, sequenced in a study of T cell responses to AZD1222 COVID-19 vaccine. Repertoires were generated with immunoSEQ multiplex PCR, while TCRdb's copy carries only in-frame clones and drops some. The table shows about 140,000 clones, with 92% occurring only once. The sequences come from peripheral blood, collected 28 days after the second AZD1222 dose. The receptors originated from an adult who received the AZD1222 COVID-19 vaccine.

This rearrangement joins TRBV5-6 to TRBJ2-7, with 10 bases lining up with TRBD1. V shed 5 bases and J 3 bases; nucleotides not matched to a gene: 8. Germline assignment: CDR1 SGHDT and CDR2 YYEEEE. The length of the CDR3 is 15 residues. The DNA of the CDR3 is TGTGCCAGCAGTTTACCGGGACAGGGGTACTACGAGCAGTACTTC. Amino acids: CASSLPGQGYYEQYF.

Points on this clone: The junction and the germline gene differ at one end; a read error may be behind it. Other DNA sequences in the same sample also yield this CDR3. J is TRBJ2-5 and V is TRBV6-1; 13 bases fit TRBD2. The germline V gene encodes CDR1 MNHNS and CDR2 SASEGT. The CDR3 contains 15 residues. The CDR3 coding sequence is TGTGCCAGTAGTGAACTAGCGGGAGGGCCAGAGACCCAGTACTTC. Translated: CASSELAGGPETQYF.

The sample holds one count of this clone. The chain carries TRBV12-3 or TRBV12-4 and TRBJ2-3; D not resolved. V lost 6 bases and J lost 0, with 4 bases in between. This CDR3 region has 12 residues. The DNA of the CDR3 is TGTGCCAGCAGGGGTAGCACAGATACGCAGTATTTT. Protein: CASRGSTDTQYF.